The next 10 T cell receptor beta chains were all read from a single sample in a study of blood T cell repertoires in COVID-19. Assay: immunoSEQ multiplex PCR; the TCRdb copy retains only in-frame clones and omits some. The sample has 150,000 to 200,000 clones, roughly 80% seen once. The sequencing input was peripheral blood. These receptors originate from a woman in her twenties or thirties with acute or convalescent COVID-19.

This clone was detected only once. This rearrangement joins TRBV28 to TRBJ1-5; D is possibly TRBD1 (5 bases). The CDR3 runs to 12 residues. V shed 7 bases and J shed 7 bases, with 11 bases lying between them. In germline, CDR1 is MDHEN, CDR2 SYDVKM. The CDR3, as DNA: TGTGCCAGCATGGCAGGGCACCAGCCCCAGCATTTT. Protein product: CASMAGHQPQHF.

The chain combines TRBV4-3 with TRBJ1-1, with D perhaps matching TRBD1 (6 bases). Trimming shortened V by 0 bases and J by 5 bases, and 10 bases separated the two germline ends. The CDR3 is 14 amino acids. Germline CDR1 reads LGHNA; CDR2 reads YSLEER. The CDR3: CASSQDLRGTEAFF. The CDR3 nucleotides read TGCGCCAGCAGCCAAGATCTCAGGGGAACTGAAGCTTTCTTT.

The DNA for the CDR3 is TGTGCCATCAGTGACCCCCGACTTGGCGGGAGCTCCTACGAGCAGTACTTC. The encoded protein is CAISDPRLGGSSYEQYF. The rearrangement uses TRBV10-3 and TRBJ2-7, with 7 positions matching TRBD2. The CDR3 is 17 amino acids. The ends lost 3 bases at V and 0 bases at J; junction bases unmatched: 11. From germline, CDR1 is ENHRY and CDR2 SYGVKD.

This clone was observed a single time. The chain couples TRBV5-4 to TRBJ1-3; 9 bases are shared with TRBD1. V gave up 0 bases and J gave up 3 bases; unmatched junction bases: 1. The CDR3 covers 15 residues. The germline CDR1 and CDR2 sequences are SGHNT and YYREEE (reference sequence). CDR3 sequence: CASSLGDRVGNTIYF. In nucleotides, the CDR3 is TGTGCCAGCAGCTTGGGGGACAGGGTTGGAAACACCATATATTTT. Full variable domain (rest looked up from reference TRBV5-4 and TRBJ1-3): ETGVTQSPTHLIKTRGQQVTLRCSSQSGHNTVSWYQQALGQGPQFIFQYYREEENGRGNFPPRFSGLQFPNYSSELNVNALELDDSALYLCASSLGDRVGNTIYFGEGSWLTVV.

This clone has a handful of counts. The rearrangement joins TRBV28 to TRBJ1-4, with 7 bases that match TRBD1. The CDR3 extends over 14 amino acids. The V gene end was trimmed by 2 bases and the J gene end by 9 bases; junction bases not matched to a gene: 6. Germline V gene sequence: CDR1 MDHEN, CDR2 SYDVKM. This CDR3 reads CASSLSGTAQKLFF. CDR3 bases: TGTGCCAGCAGTTTAAGTGGGACAGCTCAAAAACTGTTTTTT.

The J gene is TRBJ1-2, the V gene TRBV6-6; D might be TRBD1 (5 bases). The CDR3 has 15 residues. Trimming took 6 bases from V and 7 from J, leaving 21 bases between them. Germline V gene lookup returns CDR1 MNHNY and CDR2 SVGAGI (reference sequence). The CDR3 nucleotides read TGTGCCAGCAGCCCGGGCCGGGGGGTAGGGTTTGGCTACACCTTC. It specifies CASSPGRGVGFGYTF.

The rearrangement joins TRBV25-1 to TRBJ1-4; D call uncertain. Germline V gives CDR1 MGHDK, CDR2 SYGVNS. V dropped 2 bases and J dropped 8 bases, with 15 bases sitting between them. The CDR3 sequence is 15 residues long. The CDR3 protein is CASSEVEGLGEKLFF. CDR3 nucleotide sequence: TGTGCCAGCAGTGAAGTCGAGGGCTTGGGGGAAAAACTGTTTTTT.

This clone was seen only once. This chain uses TRBV27 with TRBJ2-7; D unresolved. Trimming took 5 bases from V and 7 from J, leaving 18 bases between them. This CDR3 region has 14 residues. Germline V CDR1 and CDR2: MNHEY, SMNVEV (reference sequence). As DNA, the CDR3 is TGTGCCAGCAGTCCCCTCATTACGATAGAGGAGCAGTACTTC. Its protein product is CASSPLITIEEQYF.

The chain links TRBV6-5 to TRBJ2-7; D may be TRBD1 (6 bases). The length of the CDR3 is 16 residues. V gave up 4 bases and J gave up 7 bases, with 23 bases separating them. Germline V gives CDR1 MNHEY, CDR2 SVGAGI. The CDR3 here is CASSSQRTDIAIEQYF. DNA of the CDR3: TGTGCCAGCAGTTCCCAAAGGACAGACATCGCGATAGAGCAGTACTTC.

This rearrangement joins TRBV21-1 to TRBJ1-5. TRBV21-1 has pseudogene status. The CDR3 runs to 16 residues. CDR3 amino acids: CASSLGQVGLNQPQHF. The DNA of the CDR3 is TGTGCCAGCAGCCTAGGTCAAGTGGGACTAAATCAGCCCCAGCATTTT.